The present entry profiles one TCR beta chain with its context. Its antigen is undetermined. This specimen belongs to a study of cytomegalovirus exposure and HLA in healthy donors. Notes on the study in general: In all likelihood, a cluster of highly shared sequence variants was a sequencing artifact.

A multiplex PCR was run with 60 Vbeta primers and 13 Jbeta primers. Sequencing used immunoSEQ multiplex PCR; TCRdb keeps in-frame clones, though not all of them. The repertoire has 50,000 to 55,000 clones, approximately 70% of them found once; the top ten carry about 22%. Germline CDR1 and CDR2: MDHEN and SYDVKM. Trimming cost V 5 bases and J 6 bases, with 14 bases left between them. CDR3 size: 14 residues. The receptor comes from a woman between 45 and 65 years old in good health and CMV-seropositive. V is TRBV28 and J is TRBJ2-1; maybe TRBD1 (5 bases). The sequencing input was PBMCs. CDR3 coding DNA: TGTGCCAGCAGTCTAGGACACTCGGGCAATGAGCAGTTCTTC. Protein product: CASSLGHSGNEQFF.